Each of the 10 T cell receptor beta chains below was sequenced from the same sample in a study of Ad26.COV2.S vaccination and SARS-CoV-2 variants. Profiled with immunoSEQ multiplex PCR; TCRdb holds only in-frame clones, not every one. Altogether roughly 420,000 clones are present, 70% to 90% being singletons, with the ten largest covering roughly 4%. The treatment was: 15 to 20 received Ad26.COV2.S at low or high dose, single or two shots; roughly 5 received placebo; per-sample allocation not given. It was on day 63 after the first vaccine or placebo injection that samples were taken. The sample was peripheral blood, taken in a trial of Ad26.COV2.S vaccine versus placebo. The receptor set was obtained from a person aged 18 to 59 who received the Ad26.COV2.S COVID-19 vaccine or a placebo.

V usage is TRBV7-9 and J usage is TRBJ2-5; perhaps TRBD1 as D (6 bases). The V gene's germline CDR1 is SEHNR and CDR2 FQNEAQ (reference sequence). The CDR3 has 15 residues. Trimming removed 2 bases at V and 1 base at J, with 11 bases between. Here the CDR3 DNA reads TGTGCCAGCAGCTTATCCCCAGGGGTCCAAGAGACCCAGTACTTC. Residues: CASSLSPGVQETQYF.

This clone has only a few counts. V is TRBV7-3 and J is TRBJ2-5, with D perhaps matching TRBD1 (6 bases). The CDR3 runs to 13 residues. Trimming shortened V by 3 bases and J by 4 bases, and 9 bases separated the two germline ends. Per germline, CDR1 SGHTA and CDR2 FQGTGA. The CDR3 DNA follows: TGTGCCAGCAGCTTGGGACATCTAGAGACCCAGTACTTC. Translation gives CASSLGHLETQYF.

The chain joins TRBV7-9 to TRBJ1-1; D ambiguous. This CDR3 comprises 12 residues. V was trimmed by 2 bases and J by 6 bases, leaving 7 bases between them. CDR1 is SEHNR and CDR2 is FQNEAQ in the germline V gene (reference sequence). Here the CDR3 reads CASSLSQSEAFF. For the CDR3, the DNA is TGTGCCAGCAGCTTATCACAGTCTGAAGCTTTCTTT.

This sequence joins TRBV5-4 and TRBJ2-6; D gene ambiguous. The CDR3 length is 14 residues. CDR1 SGHNT and CDR2 YYREEE come from the germline V gene (reference sequence). V shed 4 bases and J shed 2 bases, with 7 bases lying between them. The CDR3 DNA sequence: TGTGCCAGCAGCCGGACGCCTGGGGCCAACGTCCTGACTTTC. Translating it yields CASSRTPGANVLTF.

The chain uses TRBV29-1 and TRBJ2-5, with 7 bases identical to TRBD1. Looked up from germline, CDR1 is SQVTM and CDR2 is ANQGSEA. CDR3 length: 14 amino acids. Trimming cost V 6 bases and J 1 base; bases outside gene matches: 8. DNA of the CDR3: TGCAGCGTCCAAGCTGCAGGGGGCCAAGAGACCCAGTACTTC. This codes for CSVQAAGGQETQYF.

CDR3 loop: CASSYDRPTTGELFF. The CDR3 DNA follows: TGTGCCAGCAGCTACGACAGGCCCACGACCGGGGAGCTGTTTTTT. The rearrangement links TRBV5-8 to TRBJ2-2; possibly TRBD1 for D (6 bases). The CDR3 consists of 15 residues. Germline lookup yields CDR1 SGHTS and CDR2 YDEGEE. The V gene lost 3 bases and the J gene lost 5 bases, with 14 bases spanning the gap.

The chain joins TRBV5-4 to TRBJ2-7, with TRBD2 identical over 12 bases. The V gene end was trimmed by 4 bases and the J gene end by 0 bases; junction bases not matched to a gene: 8. Germline V gene sequence: CDR1 SGHNT, CDR2 YYREEE (reference sequence). The CDR3 loop spans 17 amino acids. Written as DNA, the CDR3 is TGTGCCAGCAGCGTCTCCGGACTAGCGGGGATCTCCTACGAGCAGTACTTC. As protein: CASSVSGLAGISYEQYF.

J is TRBJ2-7 and V is TRBV10-2, with 9 bases that match TRBD2. The CDR3 has 14 amino acids. The V segment lost 2 bases and the J segment 7 bases; nucleotides outside the gene matches: 6. Germline loops: CDR1 WSHSY, CDR2 SAAADI. The CDR3 region has the DNA TGCGCCAGCAGTGAGAATAGCGGGGGTAAAGAGCAGTACTTC. It is translated as CASSENSGGKEQYF.

The chain has TRBV15 and TRBJ1-6; D is uncertain. This CDR3 has 16 amino acids. V was trimmed by 2 bases and J by 7 bases, leaving 15 bases between them. CDR1 is LNHNV and CDR2 is YYDKDF in the germline V gene (reference sequence). The chain's CDR3 is CATSRSRALGNSPLHF. Written as DNA, the CDR3 is TGTGCCACCAGCAGATCGAGGGCTCTCGGGAATTCACCCCTCCACTTT.

This rearrangement joins TRBV30 to TRBJ2-7; 7 bases fit TRBD1. V shed 2 bases and J 6 bases; nucleotides not matched to a gene: 4. This CDR3 comprises 12 residues. Germline-derived CDR1 and CDR2 are GTSNPN and SVGIG (reference sequence). In nucleotides, the CDR3 is TGTGCCTGGAGTAGACAGGGTGCCGAGCAGTACTTC. Its protein product is CAWSRQGAEQYF. The full variable domain, with the rest looked up from reference TRBV30 and TRBJ2-7, is SQTIHQWPATLVQPVGSPLSLECTVEGTSNPNLYWYRQAAGRGLQLLFYSVGIGQISSEVPQNLSASRPQDRQFILSSKKLLLSDSGFYLCAWSRQGAEQYFGPGTRLTVT.